Described below is a single T cell receptor (beta chain) sequence and its context. Germline loops: CDR1 SGDLS, CDR2 YYNGEE. With 3 bases clipped from V and 4 bases from J, the junction kept 9 bases outside the gene matches. The CDR3 runs to 16 residues. These data originate in a study of blood T cell repertoires in COVID-19. The wider study: Specimens from acute and convalescent COVID-19 originated in the United States, Italy and Spain.

In the source study's methods: Quantification of nucleated cells was approximated via reference gene primer amplification. Some clones are missing from TCRdb's copy, which holds only in-frame ones; the method was immunoSEQ multiplex PCR. V, J and clone size are taken as reported in that table, and D and trimming were inferred from the DNA itself. This sample has approximately 35,000 clones; under 85% occur once, and the top ten carry 30% to 40%. The TCR was taken from a man older than 75 with acute or convalescent COVID-19. The chain links TRBV9 to TRBJ1-1, with TRBD1 matching 10 bases. The sample consisted of peripheral blood. CDR3 protein: CASSDRTGGVSTEAFF. CDR3 coding DNA: TGTGCCAGCAGCGACCGGACAGGGGGAGTAAGCACTGAAGCTTTCTTT.